The entry that follows covers one TCR beta chain sequence. Its antigen is not identified. CDR3 size: 13 residues. Germline CDR1 is GTSNPN and CDR2 is SVGIG (reference sequence). V dropped 4 bases and J dropped 6; count of bases not matched to a gene: 8. cDNA came from roughly 0.53 to 1 ug RNA primed by random hexamers. Amplification of TCR beta CDR3 was carried out by immunoSEQ multiplex PCR, which covered 54 Vbeta and 13 Jbeta segments. TCRdb itself ran the immunoSEQ multiplex PCR reads through MiXCR, one entry per CDR3 protein. The profile shows around 150,000 distinct CDR3 sequences, more than 90% of them singletons. The record originates from a study of CD8 T cells in Susac syndrome. General study points: The study's TCR sequencing and HLA analysis drew on a certain number of individuals. That number was acknowledged as relatively small.

Peripheral blood CD8+ and CD4+ T cells were profiled by TCR beta sequencing. It was negative isolation that provided the CD8+ and CD4+ T cells, whereas TEMRA cells were enriched by FACS. V is TRBV30 and J is TRBJ1-2; 7 nucleotides line up with TRBD1. Sequencing input: CD4+ T cells from PBMCs. The TCR originated in a human donor in good health. The chain's CDR3 is CAWNRDRPDGYTF. CDR3 sequence (DNA): TGTGCCTGGAACCGGGACAGACCCGATGGCTACACCTTC. Combining the CDR3 with reference TRBV30 and TRBJ1-2 gives the whole variable domain SQTIHQWPATLVQPVGSPLSLECTVEGTSNPNLYWYRQAAGRGLQLLFYSVGIGQISSEVPQNLSASRPQDRQFILSSKKLLLSDSGFYLCAWNRDRPDGYTFGSGTRLTVV.